These T cell receptor beta chains were read from a single sample in a study of identical twins. TCRdb called the 5' RACE reads again in MiXCR, with one record for every CDR3 protein. The data show approximately 600,000 distinct CDR3 sequences, with around 7.5% seen just once and around 1.6% held by the top ten. This sample was also put to use in a study of yellow fever vaccine responses in identical twins.

Sequencing was performed on PBMCs. These receptors all come from a woman aged 18 to 35 in good health. Both conserved end residues are part of each CDR3.

TRBJ2-1 | TRBV5-1 | CASSLAGYHRDEQFF
TRBJ1-2 | TRBV12-3/TRBV12-4 | CASSPWTDDGYTF
TRBJ2-1 | TRBV3-1 | CACTQDLVGGSYNEQFF
TRBJ2-6 | TRBV5-1 | CASSFPNDRVHSGANVLTF
TRBJ1-2 | TRBV12-3/TRBV12-4 | CASSRSRVECTF
TRBJ2-1 | TRBV5-1 | CASSLALTRGSYNEQFF
TRBJ2-7 | TRBV12-5 | CASGGQVNYEQYF
TRBJ2-1 | TRBV27 | CARSLRLRDRSGEQFF
TRBJ2-5 | TRBV12-3/TRBV12-4 | CASTYLGLALETQYF
TRBJ2-1 | TRBV24-1 | CATQGLAGGFNEQFF
TRBJ1-2 | TRBV20-1 | CSARVRGNYGYTF
TRBJ2-3 | TRBV29-1 | CSVVLSPGADTQYF
TRBJ2-7 | TRBV25-1 | CASTRGTGFYEQYF
TRBJ2-1 | TRBV9 | CASSSQSGPYNEQFF
TRBJ1-1 | TRBV27 | CASRGVLNTEAFF
TRBJ2-1 | TRBV10-3 | CAITGTGGNNEQFF
TRBJ2-5 | TRBV20-1 | CSVPHSGTGETQYF
TRBJ1-5 | TRBV9 | CASSTGDSNQPQHF
TRBJ2-2 | TRBV5-5 | CASSFEALNTGELFF
TRBJ2-1 | TRBV2 | CASTPGPGLYEQFF
TRBJ1-5 | TRBV4-1 | CASSQVWADYSNQPQHF
TRBJ1-2 | TRBV12-5 | CASAKGTYYGYTF
TRBJ2-5 | TRBV20-1 | CSASQQETQYF
TRBJ1-2 | TRBV20-1 | CSAAGSYGYTF
TRBJ2-2 | TRBV2 | CASMGIRDRRNTGELFF
TRBJ2-2 | TRBV12-3/TRBV12-4 | CASSHGLAANTGELFF
TRBJ2-3 | TRBV10-3 | CAIDGTGGTDTQYF
TRBJ2-1 | TRBV2 | CASSEAHWTGGYNEQFF
TRBJ2-5 | TRBV7-9 | CASSETSGRTQETQYF
TRBJ1-5 | TRBV15 | CATTNRSSNQPQHF
TRBJ1-5 | TRBV5-1 | CASSLGGAEQPQHF
TRBJ2-5 | TRBV20-1 | CSARGATSEETQYF
TRBJ1-1 | TRBV29-1 | CSVAGERMNTEAFF
TRBJ2-2 | TRBV10-3 | CAISLGQITGELFF
TRBJ2-5 | TRBV7-2 | CASSPGLIQTQYF
TRBJ2-1 | TRBV6-1 | CASSEAGRWSYNEQFF
TRBJ2-1 | TRBV11-1 | CASSPSGGRSSYNEQFF
TRBJ1-4 | TRBV2 | CASSESISLEKLFF
TRBJ2-7 | TRBV2 | CASSRDTAYEQYF
TRBJ1-1 | TRBV12-5 | CASGLVLMGRTNTEAFF
TRBJ2-7 | TRBV20-1 | CSSQRQGSYEQYF
TRBJ1-1 | TRBV29-1 | CSVEDLLVAGAFF
TRBJ2-7 | TRBV5-1 | CASRKELGAYEQYF
TRBJ2-2 | TRBV7-3 | CASSRWVTGELFF
TRBJ1-2 | TRBV28 | CASSLSTGTNYGYTF
TRBJ2-2 | TRBV2 | CASSEGGTVGLFF
TRBJ2-2 | TRBV18 | CASSPSHTAGELFF
TRBJ1-4 | TRBV4-2 | CASSQDMVGVAAEKLFF
TRBJ2-1 | TRBV3-1 | CASSRIGGSQGGSYNEQFF
TRBJ1-5 | TRBV4-2 | CASSQEGTANQPQHF
TRBJ1-2 | TRBV3-1 | CASSQGWGVYGYTF
TRBJ2-3 | TRBV4-2 | CASSQELWDKLTDTQYF
TRBJ2-1 | TRBV20-1 | CSARKGLTYNEQFF